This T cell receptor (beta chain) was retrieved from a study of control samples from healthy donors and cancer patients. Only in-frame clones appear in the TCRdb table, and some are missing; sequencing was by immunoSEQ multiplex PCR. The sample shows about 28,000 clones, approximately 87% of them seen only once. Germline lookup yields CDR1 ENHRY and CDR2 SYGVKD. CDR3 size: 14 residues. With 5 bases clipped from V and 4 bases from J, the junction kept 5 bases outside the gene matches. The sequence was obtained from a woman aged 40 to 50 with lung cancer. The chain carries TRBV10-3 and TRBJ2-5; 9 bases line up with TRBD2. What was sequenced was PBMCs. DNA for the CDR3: TGTGCCATCAGTCCGGGACTAGCAGGAGAGACCCAGTACTTC. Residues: CAISPGLAGETQYF.